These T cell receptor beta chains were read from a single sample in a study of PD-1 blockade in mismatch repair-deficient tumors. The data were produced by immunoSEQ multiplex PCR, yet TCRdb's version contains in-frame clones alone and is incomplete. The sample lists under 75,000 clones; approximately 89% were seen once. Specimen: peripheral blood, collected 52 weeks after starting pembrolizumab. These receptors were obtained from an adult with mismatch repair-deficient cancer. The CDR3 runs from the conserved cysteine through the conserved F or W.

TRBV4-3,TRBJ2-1,CASSLGTFYNEQFF
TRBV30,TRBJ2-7,CAWSVGTSGNYEQYF
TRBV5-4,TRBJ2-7,CASSFGSSYEQYF
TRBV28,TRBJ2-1,CASSDFSYNEQFF
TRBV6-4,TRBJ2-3,CASSASGTDTQYF
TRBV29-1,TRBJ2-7,CSVSMEGQPLYEQYF
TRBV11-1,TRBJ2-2,CASSSEHMNGELFF
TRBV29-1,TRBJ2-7,CSVEGLAGSLPYEQYF
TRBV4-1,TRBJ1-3,CASSQGPGPNTIYF
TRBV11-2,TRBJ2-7,CASSPMVVYEQYF
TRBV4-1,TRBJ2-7,CASSQTSSAYEQYF
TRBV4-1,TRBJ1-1,CASSLTGGRTEAFF
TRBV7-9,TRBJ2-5,CASSTTTGLIWETQYF
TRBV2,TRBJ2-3,CASRETLAGGSDTQYF
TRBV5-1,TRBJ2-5,CATKGQNQETQYF
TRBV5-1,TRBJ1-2,CASSLSGRDGYTF
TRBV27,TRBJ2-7,CASREGLASMEQYF
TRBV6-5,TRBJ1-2,CASSPNSGTVRGYTF
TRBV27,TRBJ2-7,CASSFSQGTSDYEQYF
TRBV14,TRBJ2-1,CASSQLVSYNEQFF
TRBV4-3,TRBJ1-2,CASSGAGRTSNYGYTF
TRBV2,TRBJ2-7,CASRTDVTYEQYF
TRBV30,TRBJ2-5,CAWSLGDRETQYF
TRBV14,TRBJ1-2,CASSVAGTAKNYGYTF
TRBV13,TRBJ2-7,CASSFGQGKNLYEQYF
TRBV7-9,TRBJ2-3,CASSSNLAGAPDTQYF